This TCR beta chain was profiled in a study of blood T cells in healthy people across ages. Study findings and constraints: Diversity was higher, and naive CD4+ cells more numerous, in long-lived donors than in aged donors. Age advanced and TCR beta diversity per million T cells fell, roughly linearly.

Germline V lookup: CDR1 SGHAT, CDR2 FQNNGV. The V end lost 4 bases, the J end lost 5 bases, and 11 bases lay between the germline ends. The CDR3 covers 13 residues. In its sample, this clonotype was seen a few times. Antigen specificity is unknown. A second PCR of roughly 6 to 12 cycles used a sample-barcoded 5' primer and a J-beta primer mix. TCRdb processed the 5' RACE reads anew with MiXCR; each CDR3 protein has one entry. This table has around 620,000 distinct CDR3 sequences, 25% to 30% appearing once. This rearrangement joins TRBV11-2 to TRBJ2-5, with D possibly matching TRBD2 (6 bases). Material for sequencing was blood. This receptor was identified in an older woman in good health. The CDR3 loop reads CASSSLGGETQYF. CDR3 in DNA: TGTGCCAGCAGCTCGCTCGGAGGGGAGACCCAGTACTTC.